The 2 T cell receptor beta chains reported below all come from one sample, sequenced in a study of T-cell memory formation after mild COVID-19. TCRdb processed the 5' RACE reads anew with MiXCR; each CDR3 protein has one entry. The sample has roughly 200,000 distinct CDR3 sequences, 20% to 25% seen once. The specimen sequenced was PBMCs or a T cell subset sorted from them (not recorded which). The receptor set was obtained from an adult woman who had mild COVID-19 (a few samples of this study predate the infection). Cell type and time point are not known.

This clonotype showed up just a few times. This chain connects TRBV5-5 to TRBJ1-1; TRBD1 aligns across 10 bases. The CDR3 length is 19 residues. The V gene's germline CDR1 is SGHKS and CDR2 YYEKEE (reference sequence). With 1 base clipped from V and 4 bases from J, the junction kept 16 bases outside the gene matches. CDR3 in amino acids: CASSLSVDRGLEGSTEAFF. In DNA form, the CDR3 reads TGTGCCAGCAGCTTGTCGGTGGACAGGGGGTTAGAGGGGAGCACTGAAGCTTTCTTT.

This chain's CDR3 is CASSSGTPGGMNTEAFF. The DNA of the CDR3 is TGTGCCAGCAGTTCGGGGACTCCGGGAGGCATGAACACTGAAGCTTTCTTT. The chain employs TRBV27 and TRBJ1-1; maybe TRBD1 (5 bases). CDR3 length equals 17 residues. CDR1 and CDR2 (germline): MNHEY, SMNVEV (reference sequence). With 4 bases removed from V and 0 bases from J, the gap between germline ends came to 18 bases.